These T cell receptor beta chains were read from a single sample in a study of T cells in Graves' hyperthyroidism and ophthalmopathy. One entry per CDR3 protein, called by TCRdb with MiXCR from the multiplex PCR reads. The sample includes roughly 520,000 distinct CDR3 sequences, around 24% of them seen just once. Sequenced material: blood. These receptors all stem from a woman aged 25 to 39 with Graves' ophthalmopathy. Both conserved end residues are part of each CDR3. The D gene is left open where the match is weak. Size tells how often a clone was seen (once, few, many) or the class of an expanded clone, and some rows leave it out.

j_call,v_call,clone_size,d_call,cdr3_nt,cdr3_aa
TRBJ2-7,TRBV13,many,TRBD1,TGTGCCAGCAGCCTAACAGGGGGCTTTCCCTACGAGCAGTACTTC,CASSLTGGFPYEQYF
TRBJ2-4,TRBV12-3/TRBV12-4,many,.,TGTGCCAGCACCACCGGACAGGTCGGGGGCCAAAACATTCAGTACTTC,CASTTGQVGGQNIQYF
TRBJ2-7,TRBV5-1,.,.,TGCGCCAGCAGACCTGCGGGCGGGACCTACGAGCAGTACTTC,CASRPAGGTYEQYF
TRBJ1-2,TRBV6-5,many,TRBD1,TGTGCCAGCAGTTCGGACAGGGGTAGCTATGGCTACACCTTC,CASSSDRGSYGYTF
TRBJ2-7,TRBV20-1,few,.,TGCAGTCGGCGGGTCCCGGCTGGCTACGAGCAGTACTTC,CSRRVPAGYEQYF
TRBJ2-7,TRBV10-2,.,.,TGCGCCAGCCTGGAGGCACGATCCTACGAGCAGTACTTC,CASLEARSYEQYF
TRBJ1-1,TRBV11-2,many,.,TGTGCCAGCAGCTTGGAGGGGTCCACTGAAGCTTTCTTT,CASSLEGSTEAFF
TRBJ1-1,TRBV4-2,many,.,TGTGCCAGCAGCCAAGACGGTGGGGGGTTGAACACTGAAGCTTTCTTT,CASSQDGGGLNTEAFF
TRBJ2-5,TRBV6-4,many,.,TGTGCCAGCAGTCGACAGGCCGGGGAGACCCAGTACTTC,CASSRQAGETQYF
TRBJ1-5,TRBV20-1,few,.,TGCAGTGCTAGCCTCCAGGGAAATCAGCCCCAGCATTTT,CSASLQGNQPQHF
TRBJ1-2,TRBV7-8,many,.,TGTGCCAGCAGCTTAGCTGAGGGCTCGGAATTAGGCTACACCTTC,CASSLAEGSELGYTF
TRBJ1-5,TRBV28,.,TRBD1,TGTGCCAGCAGTACCACAGGGGAAGGCAATCAGCCCCAGCATTTT,CASSTTGEGNQPQHF
TRBJ1-2,TRBV12-3/TRBV12-4,.,.,TGTGCCAGCAGCTCCACGGACAGCTCCTACTTCTATGGCTACACCTTC,CASSSTDSSYFYGYTF
TRBJ1-1,TRBV12-5,many,.,TGTGCTAGTGGTTTTGGTGGAAAAGCTTTCTTT,CASGFGGKAFF
TRBJ2-7,TRBV7-9,many,.,TGTGCCAGCAGCCGAGAAATGGGCAGGGTTCAGCAGTACTTC,CASSREMGRVQQYF
TRBJ1-2,TRBV19,many,.,TGTGCCAGTAGTTCGGGGGTGCGAGGCTACACCTTC,CASSSGVRGYTF
TRBJ2-3,TRBV19,few,.,TGTGCCAGTAGTAAACAGGGGACTGCGCAGTATTTT,CASSKQGTAQYF
TRBJ2-5,TRBV29-1,.,.,TGCAGCGTTCCAGAGGGGGAGACCCAGTACTTC,CSVPEGETQYF
TRBJ2-7,TRBV20-1,many,TRBD2,TGCAGTGCTAGAGACCGGACTAGCGGCTACGAGCAGTACTTC,CSARDRTSGYEQYF
TRBJ2-7,TRBV7-3,many,TRBD1,TGTGCCAGCAGTTTTGGACAGGGTAGCGAGCAGTACTTC,CASSFGQGSEQYF
TRBJ1-5,TRBV27,.,.,TGTGCCAGCAGTTTAAGTCTCAACGACGATCAGCCCCAGCATTTT,CASSLSLNDDQPQHF
TRBJ2-5,TRBV6-1,many,.,TGTGCCAGCAGTGGCCAGCGGGGACATCAAGAGACCCAGTACTTC,CASSGQRGHQETQYF
TRBJ2-2,TRBV20-1,once,TRBD2,TGCAGTACCCTAGCGGACGCGGCCGGGGAGCTGTTTTTT,CSTLADAAGELFF
TRBJ2-7,TRBV29-1,.,TRBD1,TGCAGCGCCGGGACAGAGAGGTTTCGGCAGTACTTC,CSAGTERFRQYF
TRBJ2-2,TRBV12-5,many,TRBD2,TGTGCTAGTGGTAGCGGGGGAACCGGTACCGGGGAGCTGTTTTTT,CASGSGGTGTGELFF
TRBJ2-5,TRBV12-3/TRBV12-4,few,.,TGTGCCAGCAGTCAGGGGTCCCTACGAGAGACCCAGTACTTC,CASSQGSLRETQYF
TRBJ2-5,TRBV18,many,.,TGTGCCAGCTCACGGGGACGGAACCAAGAGACCCAGTACTTC,CASSRGRNQETQYF
TRBJ2-7,TRBV6-2/TRBV6-3,many,.,TGTGCCAGCAGACCCGACACCTACGAGCAGTACTTC,CASRPDTYEQYF
TRBJ2-7,TRBV9,.,.,TGTGCCAGCAGCGTAATCAGCGGAGGGGATCAGTACTTC,CASSVISGGDQYF
TRBJ2-7,TRBV13,many,.,TGTGCCAGCAGCTTAGGGGGCAGCCACTACGAGCAGTACTTC,CASSLGGSHYEQYF
TRBJ1-5,TRBV2,.,.,TGTGCCAGCGATCGAGGGGCAGGTCAGCCCCAGCATTTT,CASDRGAGQPQHF